These 3 T cell receptor beta chains were all obtained from the same sample, sequenced in a study of OX40 agonist ivuxolimab in advanced cancers. Here immunoSEQ multiplex PCR was the method, and the copy in TCRdb shows in-frame clones only, minus some. The sample comprises more than 55,000 clones, approximately 91% of which are singletons, and 0.77% rests with the top ten. The specimen was CD4+ or CD8+ T cells sorted from blood, collected in a trial of the OX40 agonist ivuxolimab. Every receptor here comes from an adult with an advanced solid tumor such as melanoma, head and neck, liver or kidney cancer.

This chain joins TRBV6-5 and TRBJ1-4; D is undetermined. The CDR3 runs 12 residues. Germline V CDR1 and CDR2: MNHEY, SVGAGI. V gave up 0 bases and J gave up 10 bases, with 6 bases separating them. The DNA of the CDR3 is TGTGCCAGCAGTTACTCGAACGGAAAACTGTTTTTT. It codes for CASSYSNGKLFF.

The rearrangement joins TRBV23-1 to TRBJ2-4; possible D gene TRBD2, 6 bases. TRBV23-1 is designated an ORF whose function remains uncertain. The CDR3 covers 17 residues. Trimming took 4 bases from V and 0 from J, leaving 16 bases between them. The CDR3 bases are TGCGCCAGCAGTCTTCCCCACTCGGGGGTAGCCAAAAACATTCAGTACTTC. It codes for CASSLPHSGVAKNIQYF.

The chain joins TRBV9 to TRBJ1-2; no firm D call. CDR1 SGDLS and CDR2 YYNGEE come from the germline V gene. This CDR3 is 11 amino acids long. V gave up 0 bases and J gave up 13 bases, with 10 bases separating them. CDR3 residues: CASSVGTEITF. The CDR3 coding sequence is TGTGCCAGCAGCGTAGGGACCGAGATCACCTTC. Full variable domain (rest looked up from reference TRBV9 and TRBJ1-2): DSGVTQTPKHLITATGQRVTLRCSPRSGDLSVYWYQQSLDQGLQFLIQYYNGEERAKGNILERFSAQQFPDLHSELNLSSLELGDSALYFCASSVGTEITFGSGTRLTVV.